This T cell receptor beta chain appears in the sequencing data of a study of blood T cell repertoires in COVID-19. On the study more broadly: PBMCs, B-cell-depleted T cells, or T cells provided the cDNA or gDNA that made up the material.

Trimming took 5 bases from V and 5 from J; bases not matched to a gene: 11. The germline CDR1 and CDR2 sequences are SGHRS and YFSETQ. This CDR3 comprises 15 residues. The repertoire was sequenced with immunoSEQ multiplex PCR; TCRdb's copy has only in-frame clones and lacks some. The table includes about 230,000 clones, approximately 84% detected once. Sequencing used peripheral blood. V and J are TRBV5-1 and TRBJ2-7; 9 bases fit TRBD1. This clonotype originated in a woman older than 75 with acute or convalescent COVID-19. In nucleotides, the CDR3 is TGCGCCAGCAGTCCTACCCTGACAGGGGGACACGAGCAGTACTTC. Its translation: CASSPTLTGGHEQYF.